Below are 20 T cell receptor beta chains sequenced from a single sample in a study of monozygotic twins with inflammatory bowel disease (dated by TCRdb to about 2019). Library method: 5' RACE. The sample was run on an Illumina HiSeq 2500. TCRdb reanalyzed the reads, keeping one entry per CDR3 protein sequence and omitting DNA. The sample's own table lists a few hundred thousand distinct CDR3 sequences. The top ten hold 2.6% of the sample. The material sequenced was blood. The receptor set was obtained from a human donor with ulcerative colitis or Crohn's disease, or a healthy co-twin of an affected twin (not recorded which).

The chain is built from TRBV28 and TRBJ2-1; there is no DNA to check the TCRdb D call of TRBD2. Germline CDR1 reads MDHEN; CDR2 reads SYDVKM. The CDR3 is 16 residues long. The CDR3 protein is CASSSPAGGSYNEQFF.

The J gene is TRBJ2-1, the V gene TRBV7-2; with no DNA, the TCRdb D assignment of TRBD2 cannot be verified. CDR3 size: 17 residues. Germline V CDR1 and CDR2: SGHTA, FQGNSA. This chain's CDR3 is CASSLASLAGYKNEQFF.

The chain recombines TRBV4-3 with TRBJ1-2. CDR1 and CDR2 (germline): LGHNA, YSLEER. This CDR3 contains 13 residues. The CDR3 spells CASSQWENYGYTF.

The chain is built from TRBV20-1 and TRBJ2-2; with no DNA, the TCRdb D assignment of TRBD2 cannot be verified. The CDR3 consists of 12 residues. Germline V gene sequence: CDR1 DFQATT, CDR2 SNEGSKA (reference sequence). CDR3 amino acids: CSARGRAGRLFF.

V gene TRBV5-1 combines with J gene TRBJ2-7; lacking DNA, the TRBD1 call made by TCRdb goes unchecked. CDR3 length equals 14 residues. Germline CDR1 reads SGHRS; CDR2 reads YFSETQ. This CDR3 is CASTRQGLGHEQYF.

This sequence joins TRBV29-1 and TRBJ2-7; absent DNA, TCRdb's TRBD2 call cannot be checked. Germline V lookup: CDR1 SQVTM, CDR2 ANQGSEA. The CDR3 loop spans 15 amino acids. The CDR3 reads CSVVGLAGAPRAAYF.

The CDR3 sequence is CASSLAVSGRAYEQYF. The gene calls are TRBV12-3 or TRBV12-4 and TRBJ2-7; TCRdb selects TRBD1, and the lack of DNA leaves this call unchecked. This CDR3 is 16 amino acids long.

The genes are TRBV6-4 and TRBJ2-3; TCRdb calls TRBD2, which cannot be checked without DNA. The length of the CDR3 is 15 residues. Germline CDR1 and CDR2: MRHNA and SNTAGT. The CDR3 here is CASSDEAGSTDTQYF.

The CDR3 loop reads CASSETGHGTGELFF. The genes are TRBV6-2 or TRBV6-3 and TRBJ2-2; TCRdb reports TRBD1, a call that lacks DNA to check it against. The CDR3 contains 15 residues. Germline V gene lookup returns CDR1 MNHEY and CDR2 SVGEGT.

The V gene is TRBV18, the J gene TRBJ2-7; TCRdb outputs TRBD1, but without DNA this stays unchecked. The CDR3 is made up of 16 amino acids. Germline V gene lookup returns CDR1 KGHSH and CDR2 LQKENI. The CDR3 is CASSQRVGQYSYEQYF.

This chain joins TRBV5-6 and TRBJ1-2. The length of the CDR3 is 13 residues. Germline V gives CDR1 SGHDT, CDR2 YYEEEE. CDR3 loop: CASSVPRSYGYTF.

This chain connects TRBV6-2 or TRBV6-3 to TRBJ2-7; there is no DNA to check the TCRdb D call of TRBD2. This CDR3 comprises 12 residues. CDR1 and CDR2 (germline): MNHEY, SVGEGT. Here the CDR3 reads CASSWAHLEQYF.

The chain carries TRBV9 and TRBJ2-2. The V gene's germline CDR1 is SGDLS and CDR2 YYNGEE. CDR3 length: 14 residues. The CDR3: CASSVGSGFGELFF.

The chain has TRBV6-2 or TRBV6-3 and TRBJ1-5; TCRdb proposes TRBD1, but this gene call is untestable without DNA. Looked up from germline, CDR1 is MNHEY and CDR2 is SVGEGT. The CDR3 extends over 14 amino acids. The CDR3 sequence: CASSFGTVNQPQHF.

The chain uses TRBV19 and TRBJ1-1. The V gene's germline CDR1 is LNHDA and CDR2 SQIVND (reference sequence). This CDR3 comprises 11 residues. CDR3 residues: CASSIGTEAFF.

This rearrangement joins TRBV11-2 to TRBJ2-7; TCRdb calls TRBD1, which cannot be checked without DNA. The CDR3 loop spans 15 amino acids. Germline CDR1 SGHAT, CDR2 FQNNGV. Here the CDR3 reads CASSFEGTDTYEQYF.

J is TRBJ1-2 and V is TRBV25-1. This CDR3 is built from 12 residues. From germline, CDR1 is MGHDK and CDR2 SYGVNS. The CDR3 is CASSGRANGYTF.

The chain's CDR3 is CASTPPGVRNTIYF. This chain uses TRBV4-2 with TRBJ1-3; the TRBD1 assignment by TCRdb is unverifiable without DNA. The length of the CDR3 is 14 residues. Germline-derived CDR1 and CDR2 are LGHNA and YNFKEQ.

The chain has TRBV28 and TRBJ2-5; TCRdb returns TRBD1, unconfirmable since there is no DNA. The CDR3 runs to 16 residues. The V gene's germline CDR1 is MDHEN and CDR2 SYDVKM. CDR3 loop: CASSLLGWGQAGTQYF.

The rearrangement joins TRBV6-5 to TRBJ2-7; TCRdb's assignment of TRBD1 cannot be checked, as there is no DNA. CDR1 is MNHEY, CDR2 SVGAGI, per germline. The CDR3 runs 16 residues. CDR3 residues: CASSTDIGEGAYEQYF.